The 10 T cell receptor beta chains given below trace back to one sample, sequenced in a study of CD8+ T cells in alopecia areata. Extraction and reverse transcription of RNA yielded cDNA as the sequencing template. Assay used: immunoSEQ multiplex PCR; TCRdb lists only in-frame clones, some missing. The sample yields over 90,000 clones, about nine tenths seen once. Treatment reported: oral pan-JAK inhibitor, 5-10 mg twice daily. The input for sequencing was CD8+ T cells sorted from blood, taken at approximately week 31, from a patient treated with tofacitinib. These receptors were taken from a human donor with alopecia areata.

The CDR3 protein is CSVETTGGSYEQYF. The CDR3 nucleotides are TGCAGCGTTGAGACGACAGGGGGCTCCTACGAGCAGTACTTC. The chain links TRBV29-1 to TRBJ2-7, with 9 bases identical to TRBD1. V lost 3 bases, J lost 0 bases, and 3 bases stayed unmatched. The CDR3 length is 14 residues. The germline CDR1 and CDR2 sequences are SQVTM and ANQGSEA.

The chain recombines TRBV11-2 with TRBJ2-2; D may correspond to TRBD1 or TRBD2 (5 bases each). Germline assignment: CDR1 SGHAT and CDR2 FQNNGV. V lost 6 bases and J 0 bases, leaving 14 bases between the germline ends. CDR3 length: 16 amino acids. The CDR3: CASSFRWDPNTGELFF. Written as DNA, the CDR3 is TGTGCCAGCAGTTTTAGGTGGGACCCGAACACCGGGGAGCTGTTTTTT.

The CDR3: CAWSFGEYYGYTF. DNA of the CDR3: TGTGCCTGGAGTTTTGGGGAGTACTATGGCTACACCTTC. The rearrangement uses TRBV30 and TRBJ1-2, with D hard to call. CDR3 length: 13 residues. V lost 2 bases to trimming and J lost 3 bases, with 10 bases between them. Germline-derived CDR1 and CDR2 are GTSNPN and SVGIG (reference sequence).

This clone was seen just once. The V call is TRBV9, the J call TRBJ2-3; 9 bases fit TRBD1. The CDR3 is made up of 16 amino acids. Germline values: CDR1 SGDLS, CDR2 YYNGEE. With V trimmed by 3 bases and J by 0 bases, 5 bases remained unmatched. CDR3 residues: CASSATGTGSTDTQYF. In nucleotides, the CDR3 is TGTGCCAGCAGCGCCACCGGGACAGGGAGCACAGATACGCAGTATTTT.

This clone was detected only once. The genes are TRBV7-2 and TRBJ2-7, with unresolved D. The V gene's germline CDR1 is SGHTA and CDR2 FQGNSA. The CDR3 is 12 residues long. Between the trimmed V and J ends, which lost 5 bases and 2 bases, there was a span of 7 bases. The CDR3 coding sequence is TGTGCCAGCAGCCCCGGCCCCTACGAGCAGTACTTC. Protein sequence: CASSPGPYEQYF.

This chain connects TRBV10-3 to TRBJ1-4; the match to TRBD1 covers 8 bases. V shed 3 bases, J shed 8 bases, and the junction held 5 bases outside the gene matches. In germline, CDR1 is ENHRY, CDR2 SYGVKD. CDR3 length: 14 amino acids. The DNA for the CDR3 is TGTGCCATCAGTGAAACAGGGGGAGTGGAAAAACTGTTTTTT. This gives the protein CAISETGGVEKLFF.

The chain recombines TRBV7-8 with TRBJ1-4, with D unclear. The germline V and J ends were trimmed by 4 bases and 7 bases, with 16 bases remaining between them. Germline V gives CDR1 SGHVS, CDR2 FQNEAQ. This CDR3 is 15 amino acids long. The CDR3: CASSYLGSEVEKLFF. CDR3 in DNA: TGTGCCAGCAGCTATCTAGGGAGTGAGGTTGAAAAACTGTTTTTT.

This clone was seen a single time. The chain joins TRBV7-2 to TRBJ2-5; D tentatively reads TRBD1 or TRBD2 (5 bases each). This CDR3 contains 15 residues. V was shortened by 2 bases and J by 3 bases, with 13 bases between the two germline ends. In germline, CDR1 is SGHTA, CDR2 FQGNSA. Here the CDR3 DNA reads TGTGCCAGCAGCTTATTTAGGGGAGTAGAAGAGACCCAGTACTTC. This encodes CASSLFRGVEETQYF.

V usage is TRBV29-1 and J usage is TRBJ1-1; no definite D call. The germline gives CDR1 SQVTM, CDR2 ANQGSEA. Trimming took off 5 bases at V and 3 bases at J, with 16 bases between the two ends. This CDR3 comprises 14 residues. CDR3 sequence reads: CSVWGTTAYTEAFF. CDR3 coding DNA: TGCAGCGTTTGGGGTACTACCGCGTACACTGAAGCTTTCTTT.

The chain joins TRBV4-1 to TRBJ2-5; TRBD2 is a possible D gene (6 bases). Germline CDR1 and CDR2: MGHRA and YSYEKL. Between the trimmed V and J ends, which lost 0 bases and 3 bases, there was a span of 11 bases. The CDR3 loop spans 15 amino acids. The CDR3 reads CASSQDGRLEETQYF. The CDR3 nucleotides are TGCGCCAGCAGCCAAGATGGGAGACTAGAAGAGACCCAGTACTTC.